Presented here are 17 T cell receptor beta chains from one specimen sequenced in a study of blood T cell repertoires in COVID-19. Produced via immunoSEQ multiplex PCR; TCRdb's table is partial and in-frame only. The sample lists tens of thousands of clones; 88% were seen once. The sequenced sample was peripheral blood. The source of these receptors is a man aged 50-59 years with active COVID-19.

CDR3: CATSPSGVYTDTQYF. CDR3 DNA sequence: TGTGCCACCTCCCCCTCGGGGGTATACACAGATACGCAGTATTTT. The V call is TRBV25-1, the J call TRBJ2-3, with D possibly being TRBD2 (6 bases). The V end lost 10 bases, the J end lost 2 bases, and 19 bases lay between the germline ends. This CDR3 is 15 amino acids long. Germline V CDR1 and CDR2: MGHDK, SYGVNS.

This chain uses TRBV5-6 with TRBJ2-3, with D hard to call. Trimming took off 1 base at V and 2 bases at J, with 14 bases between the two ends. The germline V gene encodes CDR1 SGHDT and CDR2 YYEEEE. The length of the CDR3 is 16 residues. The CDR3 protein is CASSLSRSPSTDTQYF. CDR3 DNA sequence: TGTGCCAGCAGCTTGTCCCGGAGCCCCTCCACAGATACGCAGTATTTT.

J is TRBJ2-5 and V is TRBV3-1 (or the pseudogene TRBV3-2); 9 bases match TRBD2. The CDR3 totals 17 residues. Trimming at V came to 3 bases and at J to 2 bases, leaving 10 bases not matched to a gene. CDR1 LGHDT and CDR2 YNNKEL come from the germline V gene (reference sequence). The CDR3 nucleotides read TGTGCCAGCAGCCAGGCCTATAGCGGGAGTGAACAAGAGACCCAGTACTTC. This codes for CASSQAYSGSEQETQYF.

The V gene is TRBV18, the J gene TRBJ2-1; D perhaps matches TRBD2 (6 bases). V dropped 2 bases and J dropped 0 bases, with 20 bases sitting between them. The CDR3 runs to 19 residues. Germline loops: CDR1 KGHSH, CDR2 LQKENI. CDR3 in DNA: TGTGCCAGCTCACCAAAGCAAGGGACTCACCAAAGCTCCTACAATGAGCAGTTCTTC. Amino acids: CASSPKQGTHQSSYNEQFF.

The J gene is TRBJ1-6, the V gene TRBV6-6; D may be TRBD1 (5 bases). The V and J ends lost 4 bases and 6 bases respectively, with 10 bases between them. Germline-derived CDR1 and CDR2 are MNHNY and SVGAGI (reference sequence). This CDR3 is 14 amino acids long. The chain's CDR3 is CASSSQGSNSPLHF. CDR3 nucleotides: TGTGCCAGCAGTTCCCAGGGATCTAATTCACCCCTCCACTTT.

The chain employs TRBV19 and TRBJ2-5; 12 bases line up with TRBD2. Germline V gene lookup returns CDR1 LNHDA and CDR2 SQIVND (reference sequence). The CDR3 length is 18 residues. With 5 bases clipped from V and 4 bases from J, the junction kept 14 bases outside the gene matches. The CDR3 sequence: CASSPSSGGAGQAETQYF. The CDR3 DNA is TGTGCCAGTAGTCCTTCTAGCGGGGGGGCCGGTCAAGCAGAGACCCAGTACTTC.

The rearrangement joins TRBV29-1 to TRBJ1-2, with D tentatively TRBD1 (6 bases). Germline V CDR1 and CDR2: SQVTM, ANQGSEA. V gave up 3 bases and J gave up 3 bases, with 17 bases separating them. The CDR3 has 15 residues. CDR3 DNA sequence: TGCAGCGTTGACGCCCTGACAGGTGGGGACTATGGCTACACCTTC. It is translated as CSVDALTGGDYGYTF.

In DNA, the CDR3 is TGTGCCAGTGACAGGGGGCCCACTGAAGCTTTCTTT. Protein: CASDRGPTEAFF. The chain couples TRBV6-1 to TRBJ1-1; TRBD1 matches at 10 bases. Germline V gives CDR1 MNHNS, CDR2 SASEGT. J was trimmed by 4 bases and V by 9 bases; bases with no gene match: 2. The CDR3 sequence is 12 residues long.

The genes are TRBV10-1 and TRBJ2-7, with D possibly matching TRBD1 (6 bases). From germline, CDR1 is WNHNN and CDR2 SYGVQD (reference sequence). The CDR3 has 17 residues. Trimming removed 6 bases at V and 3 bases at J, with 24 bases between. CDR3 sequence reads: CASRGGQGTRPIYEQYF. The CDR3 coding sequence is TGCGCCAGCAGGGGCGGGCAGGGGACACGACCAATCTACGAGCAGTACTTC.

The chain links TRBV9 to TRBJ2-5, with 7 positions matching TRBD2. The CDR3 runs to 14 residues. V lost 4 bases, J lost 7 bases, and 10 bases stayed unmatched. Germline V gene data show CDR1 as SGDLS and CDR2 as YYNGEE. The CDR3 region has the DNA TGTGCCAGCAGCACTTGGGAGGGGTCTGGGACCCAGTACTTC. Translated, it gives CASSTWEGSGTQYF.

The rearrangement uses TRBV9 and TRBJ1-3; D gene ambiguous. Trimming shortened V by 0 bases and J by 4 bases, and 11 bases separated the two germline ends. Germline V gene lookup returns CDR1 SGDLS and CDR2 YYNGEE. CDR3 size: 15 residues. This chain's CDR3 is CASSVAIGLGNTIYF. The CDR3 DNA follows: TGTGCCAGCAGCGTAGCTATCGGGTTGGGAAACACCATATATTTT.

This clone was found once. This sequence joins TRBV6-6 and TRBJ2-7, with 12 bases aligning to TRBD1. V was pared by 11 bases and J by 4 bases, with 6 bases of the junction left unmatched. From germline, CDR1 is MNHNY and CDR2 SVGAGI (reference sequence). The CDR3 is 13 residues long. CDR3 amino acids: CALGGQGAYEQYF. CDR3 DNA sequence: TGTGCCCTGGGGGGACAGGGGGCTTACGAGCAGTACTTC.

The rearrangement uses TRBV7-3 and TRBJ1-6; TRBD1 matches at 9 bases. The CDR3 is made up of 15 amino acids. The germline V gene has CDR1 SGHTA and CDR2 FQGTGA. V shed 5 bases, J shed 5 bases, and the junction held 4 bases outside the gene matches. Written as DNA, the CDR3 is TGTGCCAGCAGCACCGGACAGGGGAATAATTCACCCCTCCACTTT. Translation gives CASSTGQGNNSPLHF.

The chain links TRBV28 to TRBJ1-2; D possibly corresponds to TRBD1 (6 bases). V lost 6 bases to trimming and J lost 14 bases, with 16 bases between them. CDR3 size: 11 residues. The germline V gene encodes CDR1 MDHEN and CDR2 SYDVKM. The CDR3 sequence: CASRYGTSCTF. The CDR3 DNA reads TGTGCCAGCAGATATGGGACATCGTGTACCTTC.

The chain joins TRBV6-6 to TRBJ1-2; D remains ambiguous. The germline V gene has CDR1 MNHNY and CDR2 SVGAGI (reference sequence). Trimming stripped 6 bases from V and 3 bases from J, with 8 bases between. The CDR3 length is 12 residues. Written as DNA, the CDR3 is TGTGCCAGCAGCACCCGCGACTATGGCTACACCTTC. Amino acid sequence: CASSTRDYGYTF.

V gene TRBV4-1 combines with J gene TRBJ2-2; D unclear. The CDR3 runs to 14 residues. The germline V gene encodes CDR1 MGHRA and CDR2 YSYEKL. With 0 bases removed from V and 5 bases from J, the gap between germline ends came to 7 bases. CDR3 residues: CASSQEIRTGELFF. As DNA, the CDR3 is TGCGCCAGCAGCCAAGAAATACGGACCGGGGAGCTGTTTTTT.

This clone was counted only a few times. J is TRBJ1-6 and V is TRBV5-4, with a tentative D call TRBD1 (5 bases). This CDR3 is built from 15 residues. The V gene lost 0 bases and the J gene lost 7 bases, with 11 bases spanning the gap. Germline V gives CDR1 SGHNT, CDR2 YYREEE (reference sequence). The CDR3 sequence is CASSLARGENSPLHF. The CDR3 DNA reads as TGTGCCAGCAGCTTGGCACGGGGGGAGAATTCACCCCTCCACTTT.